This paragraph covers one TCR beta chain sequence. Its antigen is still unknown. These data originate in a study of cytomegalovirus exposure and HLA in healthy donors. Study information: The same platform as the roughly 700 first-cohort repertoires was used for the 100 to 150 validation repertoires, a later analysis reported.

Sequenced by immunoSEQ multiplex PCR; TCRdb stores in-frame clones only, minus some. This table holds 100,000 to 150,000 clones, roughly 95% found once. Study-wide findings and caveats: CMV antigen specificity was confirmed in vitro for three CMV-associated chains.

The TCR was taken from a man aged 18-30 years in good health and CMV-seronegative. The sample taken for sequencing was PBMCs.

In DNA, the CDR3 is TGTGCCAGCAGCTCGACAGGGTTCGTTGAAAAACTGTTTTTT. Its translation is CASSSTGFVEKLFF. The chain couples TRBV7-9 to TRBJ1-4, with 7 bases fitting TRBD1. Germline V gives CDR1 SEHNR, CDR2 FQNEAQ (reference sequence). The V segment lost 4 bases and the J segment 7 bases; nucleotides outside the gene matches: 6. The CDR3 consists of 14 residues.